The clone carrying this TCR beta chain was seen at least ten times. Its target is not known. The sample originates from a study of metastatic and nonmetastatic thyroid tumors. Study in general: The study looked at repertoires side by side in blood and in tumor or nodule tissue from malignant and benign thyroid patients. General study results and limits: Reported TCR beta diversity, measured in blood and tumor, was significantly higher for malignant thyroid tumors than for benign nodules.

Each patient went into thyroid surgery without having received any treatment. The germline V gene has CDR1 SGHRS and CDR2 YFSETQ. The V and J ends lost 0 bases and 7 bases respectively, with 10 bases between them. The CDR3 spans 13 residues. Authors' analysis steps: It was from CDR3 differences across clinicopathological groups that a distant-metastasis classifier for papillary thyroid cancer was built. MiXCR was used by TCRdb to re-call the PCR reads. The V and J calls were determined by TCRdb, not by the authors. The sample consists of tens of thousands of clones, around a sixth of them appearing once.

The clonotype was recovered from a female donor with papillary thyroid cancer or a benign thyroid nodule (not recorded which). Some clones in this sample may be carry-over from other donors' samples. The chain is built from TRBV5-1 and TRBJ1-1, with a tentative D call TRBD1 (5 bases). Sequenced sample: blood. The CDR3 sequence is CASSLAGMGEAFF. The CDR3, as DNA: TGCGCCAGCAGCTTGGCAGGGATGGGTGAAGCTTTCTTT.